These T cell receptor beta chains were read from a single sample in a study of blood T cell repertoires in COVID-19. Generated by immunoSEQ multiplex PCR, the TCRdb table keeps only in-frame clones and is missing some. The sample shows tens of thousands of clones, 80% to 90% of them seen only once. Input material: peripheral blood. The source of these receptors is an older man with COVID-19, enrolled during active disease. CDR3s leave out the opening cysteine and the closing phenylalanine or tryptophan. Clone size is shown for a subset of rows, as once, few, many or a class of expanded clone.

>TRBJ1-1|TRBV5-1|.
ASSLAGQGVNAEAF
>TRBJ1-4|TRBV25-1|.
ASSGLGTGEKLF
>TRBJ2-7|TRBV10-2|.
ASSQSRGTSIEQY
>TRBJ1-1|TRBV18|.
ASSPLRTGGTEAF
>TRBJ2-1|TRBV5-1|once
ASSLGRVNEQF
>TRBJ1-2|TRBV27|.
ASSLGIQGALYGYT
>TRBJ1-5|TRBV2|.
ASSEAVRQPQH
>TRBJ1-2|TRBV3-1/TRBV3-2|.
ASSQEAAQNYGYT
>TRBJ2-2|TRBV19|.
ASTRTSGTTGELF
>TRBJ1-2|TRBV2|.
ASSGMTALWGYT
>TRBJ1-6|TRBV16|.
ASSQGQPYNSPLH
>TRBJ2-7|TRBV27|.
ASSLWASDRVKSYEQY
>TRBJ2-3|TRBV5-1|.
ASSLVLARTDTQY
>TRBJ2-6|TRBV6-2/TRBV6-3|.
ASSYRQGAPGANVLT
>TRBJ2-1|TRBV3-1/TRBV3-2|once
ASSQPPSGGNNEQF
>TRBJ2-7|TRBV7-2|once
ASSLDPTGSYEQY
>TRBJ1-1|TRBV20-1|.
SARSLEAF
>TRBJ2-7|TRBV27|.
ASSLDSTYEQY
>TRBJ2-1|TRBV6-4|.
ASSERGLEYNEQF
>TRBJ1-1|TRBV25-1|.
ASSEDGYRAF
>TRBJ1-2|TRBV24-1|.
ATEGLTGHNYGYT
>TRBJ1-2|TRBV7-9|.
ASSLDRATYGYT
>TRBJ1-5|TRBV25-1|.
ASSERRTGGDNQPQH
>TRBJ2-6|TRBV30|.
AHVNPRRLNSGANVLT
>TRBJ1-1|TRBV4-3|.
ASSQVEGAAEAF
>TRBJ2-1|TRBV5-6|.
ASSLVIGAGGYNEQF
>TRBJ2-2|TRBV4-3|.
ASSQDYLAGEAGELF
>TRBJ1-1|TRBV15|.
ATSRLRQGDTEAF
>TRBJ1-5|TRBV19|.
ASSIGGDNQPQH
>TRBJ1-1|TRBV30|.
AWSRGTENTEAF
>TRBJ2-5|TRBV6-6|.
ASSPRTGGQETQY
>TRBJ1-6|TRBV2|few
ASKLREGNSPLH
>TRBJ1-2|TRBV7-9|.
ASSPLQGVKGYGYT
>TRBJ2-5|TRBV9|.
ASSVTGGGETQY
>TRBJ1-2|TRBV5-5|.
ASSLGFRISYGYT
>TRBJ2-5|TRBV2|.
ASKAGLARETQY
>TRBJ1-5|TRBV18|.
ASSMTGERPQH
>TRBJ2-7|TRBV14|.
ASSLRGGGYEQY
>TRBJ2-3|TRBV7-8|.
ASSPGAAGGIYTQY
>TRBJ1-4|TRBV16|.
ASSRRQGKANEKLF
>TRBJ1-2|TRBV19|.
ASSKETVADYGYT
>TRBJ1-2|TRBV19|.
ASSTLPGGSNYGYT
>TRBJ2-3|TRBV5-5|.
ASSWISGTDTQY
>TRBJ1-5|TRBV6-1|.
ASSENRVFGNQPQH
>TRBJ1-3|TRBV10-3|.
AISSDSFSGNTIY
>TRBJ2-2|TRBV19|.
ASSMVAGRTGELF
>TRBJ1-1|TRBV6-5|.
ASRPTGALNTEAF
>TRBJ1-5|TRBV4-3|once
ASSQDYTLSNQPQH
>TRBJ2-7|TRBV18|.
ASSPRRTDSYEQY
>TRBJ1-1|TRBV18|.
ASSPRGTQNTEAF
>TRBJ2-1|TRBV7-9|once
ASSLEDSFDEQF
>TRBJ1-4|TRBV27|few
ASSGAVNEKLF
>TRBJ2-1|TRBV29-1|.
SVVSQGGRGEQF
>TRBJ1-2|TRBV3-1/TRBV3-2|.
ASSQDRARWGDGYT
>TRBJ2-3|TRBV6-5|once
ASRSGGGTDTQY
>TRBJ2-7|TRBV25-1|.
ASGRTGPTYEQY
>TRBJ2-7|TRBV5-1|.
ASSLIPGLTNHEQY
>TRBJ2-7|TRBV29-1|.
SVGGFRDSSYEQY
>TRBJ2-7|TRBV28|few
ASSFVVPAGIYEQY
>TRBJ1-1|TRBV27|.
ASSISRVNTEAF